Included here is one T cell receptor beta chain sequence, with context. Assay: immunoSEQ multiplex PCR; the TCRdb copy retains only in-frame clones and omits some. This sample has approximately 23,000 clones, with under 90% found just once. These data originate in a study of neoadjuvant nivolumab and ipilimumab in lung cancer. Looking at the study overall: Nivolumab 3 mg/kg was given days 1, 15 and 29, plus ipilimumab 1 mg/kg day 1 in combination.

CDR1 is KGHSH and CDR2 is LQKENI in the germline V gene. There are 14 residues in the CDR3. V was cut by 3 bases and J by 2 bases, with 10 bases left in between. This receptor was taken from an adult with non-small cell lung cancer. The rearrangement joins TRBV18 to TRBJ1-2; D is possibly TRBD1 (5 bases). The sequenced sample was peripheral blood, obtained before neoadjuvant nivolumab, alone or with ipilimumab. The DNA for the CDR3 is TGTGCCAGCTCACCCAGGGAACGGAACTATGGCTACACCTTC. Amino acids: CASSPRERNYGYTF.